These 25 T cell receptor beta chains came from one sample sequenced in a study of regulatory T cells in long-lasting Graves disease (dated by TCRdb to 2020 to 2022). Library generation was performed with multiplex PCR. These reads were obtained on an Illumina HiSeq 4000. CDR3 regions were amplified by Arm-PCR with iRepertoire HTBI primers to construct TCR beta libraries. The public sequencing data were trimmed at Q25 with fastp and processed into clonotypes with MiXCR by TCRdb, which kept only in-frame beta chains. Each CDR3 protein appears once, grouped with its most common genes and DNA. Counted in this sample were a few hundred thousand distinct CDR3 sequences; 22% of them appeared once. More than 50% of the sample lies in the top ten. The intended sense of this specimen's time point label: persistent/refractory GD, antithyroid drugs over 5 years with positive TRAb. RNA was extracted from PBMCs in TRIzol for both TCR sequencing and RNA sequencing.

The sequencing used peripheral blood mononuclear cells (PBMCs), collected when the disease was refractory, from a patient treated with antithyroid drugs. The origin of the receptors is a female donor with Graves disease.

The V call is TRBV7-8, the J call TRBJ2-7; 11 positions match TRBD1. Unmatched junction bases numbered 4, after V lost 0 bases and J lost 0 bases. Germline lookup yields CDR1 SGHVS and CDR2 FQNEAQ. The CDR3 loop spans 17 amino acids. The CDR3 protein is CASSLARTGGASYEQYF. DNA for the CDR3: TGTGCCAGCAGCTTAGCTAGGACAGGGGGCGCCTCCTACGAGCAGTACTTC.

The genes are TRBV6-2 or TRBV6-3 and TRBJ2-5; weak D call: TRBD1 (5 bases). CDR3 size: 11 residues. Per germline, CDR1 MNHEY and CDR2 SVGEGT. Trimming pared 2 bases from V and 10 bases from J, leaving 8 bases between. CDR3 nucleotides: TGTGCCAGCAGTTACGGTCAGGGCCAGTACTTC. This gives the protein CASSYGQGQYF.

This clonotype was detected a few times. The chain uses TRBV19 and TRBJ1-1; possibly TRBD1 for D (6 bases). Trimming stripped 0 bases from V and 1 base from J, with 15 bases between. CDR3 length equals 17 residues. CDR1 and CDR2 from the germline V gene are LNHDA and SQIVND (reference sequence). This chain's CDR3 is CASSIDSFQDRNTEAFF. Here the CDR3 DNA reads TGTGCCAGTAGTATAGATTCGTTCCAGGACAGGAACACTGAAGCTTTCTTT.

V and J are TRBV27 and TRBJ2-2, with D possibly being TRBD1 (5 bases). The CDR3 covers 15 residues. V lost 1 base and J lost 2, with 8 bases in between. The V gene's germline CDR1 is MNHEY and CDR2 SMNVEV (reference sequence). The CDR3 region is CASSLYQGNTGELFF. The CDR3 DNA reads TGTGCCAGCAGTTTATATCAGGGTAACACCGGGGAGCTGTTTTTT.

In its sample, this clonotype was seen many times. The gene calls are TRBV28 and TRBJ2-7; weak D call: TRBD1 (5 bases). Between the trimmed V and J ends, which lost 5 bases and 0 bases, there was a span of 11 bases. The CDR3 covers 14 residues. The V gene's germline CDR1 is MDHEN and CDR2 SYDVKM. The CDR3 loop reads CASSNARVSYEQYF. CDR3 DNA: TGTGCCAGCAGTAATGCCAGGGTCTCCTACGAGCAGTACTTC.

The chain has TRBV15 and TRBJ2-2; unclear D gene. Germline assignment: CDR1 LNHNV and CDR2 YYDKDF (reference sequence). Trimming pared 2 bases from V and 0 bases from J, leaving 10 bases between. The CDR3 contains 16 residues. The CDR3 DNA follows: TGTGCCACCAGCAGAAGAGCTACAGCGAACACCGGGGAGCTGTTTTTT. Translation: CATSRRATANTGELFF. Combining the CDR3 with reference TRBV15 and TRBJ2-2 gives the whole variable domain DAMVIQNPRYQVTQFGKPVTLSCSQTLNHNVMYWYQQKSSQAPKLLFHYYDKDFNNEADTPDNFQSRRPNTSFCFLDIRSPGLGDTAMYLCATSRRATANTGELFFGEGSRLTVL.

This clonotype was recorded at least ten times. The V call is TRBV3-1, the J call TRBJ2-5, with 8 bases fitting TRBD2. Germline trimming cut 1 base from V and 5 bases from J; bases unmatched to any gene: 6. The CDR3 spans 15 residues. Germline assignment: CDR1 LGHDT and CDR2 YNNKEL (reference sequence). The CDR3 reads CASSQGSGSVETQYF. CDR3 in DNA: TGTGCCAGCAGCCAAGGAAGCGGGAGCGTCGAGACCCAGTACTTC.

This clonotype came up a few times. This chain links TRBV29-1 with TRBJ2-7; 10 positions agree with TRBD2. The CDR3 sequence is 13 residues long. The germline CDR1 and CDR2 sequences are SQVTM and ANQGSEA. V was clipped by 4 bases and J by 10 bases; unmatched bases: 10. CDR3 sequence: CSVGYSGRVVQYF. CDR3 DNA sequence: TGCAGCGTTGGGTACAGCGGGAGGGTCGTACAGTACTTC.

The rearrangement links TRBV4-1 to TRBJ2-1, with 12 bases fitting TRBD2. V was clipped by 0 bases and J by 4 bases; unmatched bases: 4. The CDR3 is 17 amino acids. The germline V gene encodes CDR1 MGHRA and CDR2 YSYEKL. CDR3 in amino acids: CASSQDRLAGEYNEQFF. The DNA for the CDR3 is TGCGCCAGCAGCCAAGATCGACTAGCGGGAGAGTACAATGAGCAGTTCTTC.

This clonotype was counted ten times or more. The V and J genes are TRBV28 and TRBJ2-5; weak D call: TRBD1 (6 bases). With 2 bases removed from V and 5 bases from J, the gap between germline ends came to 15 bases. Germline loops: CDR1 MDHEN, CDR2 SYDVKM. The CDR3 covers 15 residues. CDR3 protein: CASSLTGFPGETQYF. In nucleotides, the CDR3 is TGTGCCAGCAGTTTAACAGGGTTCCCAGGGGAGACCCAGTACTTC.

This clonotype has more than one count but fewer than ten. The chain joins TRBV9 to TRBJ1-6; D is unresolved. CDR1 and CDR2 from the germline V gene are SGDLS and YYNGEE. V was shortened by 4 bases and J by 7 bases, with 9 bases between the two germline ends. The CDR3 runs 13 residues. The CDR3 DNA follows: TGTGCCAGCAGCTTCAGGCCCAATTCACCCCTCCACTTT. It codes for CASSFRPNSPLHF. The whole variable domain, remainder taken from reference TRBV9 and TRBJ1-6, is DSGVTQTPKHLITATGQRVTLRCSPRSGDLSVYWYQQSLDQGLQFLIQYYNGEERAKGNILERFSAQQFPDLHSELNLSSLELGDSALYFCASSFRPNSPLHFGNGTRLTVT.

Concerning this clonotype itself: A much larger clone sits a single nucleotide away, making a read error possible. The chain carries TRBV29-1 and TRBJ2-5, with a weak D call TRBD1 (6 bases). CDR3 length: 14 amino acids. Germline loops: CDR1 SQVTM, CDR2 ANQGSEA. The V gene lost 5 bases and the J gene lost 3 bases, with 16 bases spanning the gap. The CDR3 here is CSVRATGLKETQYF. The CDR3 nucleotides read TGCAGCGTTCGGGCTACAGGGTTGAAAGAGACCCAGTACTTC. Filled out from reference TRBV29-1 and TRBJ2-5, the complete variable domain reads SAVISQKPSRDICQRGTSLTIQCQVDSQVTMMFWYRQQPGQSLTLIATANQGSEATYESGFVIDKFPISRPNLTFSTLTVSNMSPEDSSIYLCSVRATGLKETQYFGPGTRLLVL.

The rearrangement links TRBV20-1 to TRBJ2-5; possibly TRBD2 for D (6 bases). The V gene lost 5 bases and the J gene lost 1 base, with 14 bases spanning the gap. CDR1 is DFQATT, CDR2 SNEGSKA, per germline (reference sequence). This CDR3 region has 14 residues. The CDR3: CSARRGGTQETQYF. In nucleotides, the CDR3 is TGCAGTGCTCGGAGAGGAGGGACCCAAGAGACCCAGTACTTC.

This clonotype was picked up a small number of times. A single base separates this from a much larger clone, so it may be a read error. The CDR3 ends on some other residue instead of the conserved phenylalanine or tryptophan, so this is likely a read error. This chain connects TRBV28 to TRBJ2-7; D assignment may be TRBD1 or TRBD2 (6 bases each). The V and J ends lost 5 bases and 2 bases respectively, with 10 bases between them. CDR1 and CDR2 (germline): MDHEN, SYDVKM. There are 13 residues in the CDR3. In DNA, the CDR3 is TGTGCCAGCAGTCCGGGGGCAGCCTACGAGCAGTACCTC. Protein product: CASSPGAAYEQYL.

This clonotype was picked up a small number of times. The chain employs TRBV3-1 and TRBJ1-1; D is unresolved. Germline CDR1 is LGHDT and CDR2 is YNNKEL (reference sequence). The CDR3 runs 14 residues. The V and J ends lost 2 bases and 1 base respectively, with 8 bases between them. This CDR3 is CASSQRSPNTEAFF. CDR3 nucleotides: TGTGCCAGCAGCCAAAGGAGCCCGAACACTGAAGCTTTCTTT.

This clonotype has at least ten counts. The CDR3 region is CASIEAGRLNTEAFF. CDR3 sequence (DNA): TGTGCCAGCATAGAAGCGGGCCGACTGAACACTGAAGCTTTCTTT. This sequence joins TRBV28 and TRBJ1-1, with unresolved D. V lost 7 bases to trimming and J lost 0 bases, with 15 bases between them. The CDR3 length is 15 residues. Germline values: CDR1 MDHEN, CDR2 SYDVKM.

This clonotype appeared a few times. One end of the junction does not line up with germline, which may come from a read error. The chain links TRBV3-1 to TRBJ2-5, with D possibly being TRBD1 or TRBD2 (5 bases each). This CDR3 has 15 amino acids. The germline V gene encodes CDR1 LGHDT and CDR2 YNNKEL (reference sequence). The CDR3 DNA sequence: TGTGCCAGTAGCCAAGGTCAGGGACCCTTCCAGACCCAGTACTTC. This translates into CASSQGQGPFQTQYF.

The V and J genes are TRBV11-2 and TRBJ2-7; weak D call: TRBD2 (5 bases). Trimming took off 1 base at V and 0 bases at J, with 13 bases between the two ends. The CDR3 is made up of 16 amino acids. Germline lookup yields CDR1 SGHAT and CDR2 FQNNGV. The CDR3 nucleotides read TGTGCCAGCAGCTTAGGTGTCCGGGAAGACTCCTACGAGCAGTACTTC. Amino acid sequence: CASSLGVREDSYEQYF.

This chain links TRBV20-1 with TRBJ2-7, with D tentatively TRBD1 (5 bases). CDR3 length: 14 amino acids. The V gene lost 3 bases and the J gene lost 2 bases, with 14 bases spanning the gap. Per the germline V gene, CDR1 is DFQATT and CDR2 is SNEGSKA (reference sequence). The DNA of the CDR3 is TGCAGTGCTAGGGCCAGGGCGCCGACCTACGAGCAGTACTTC. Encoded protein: CSARARAPTYEQYF.

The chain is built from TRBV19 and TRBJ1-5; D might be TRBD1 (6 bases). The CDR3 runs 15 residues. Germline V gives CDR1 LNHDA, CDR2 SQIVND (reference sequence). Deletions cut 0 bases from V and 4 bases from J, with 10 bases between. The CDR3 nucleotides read TGTGCCAGTAGTATAGAGACGAGGGGGAATCAGCCCCAGCATTTT. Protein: CASSIETRGNQPQHF.

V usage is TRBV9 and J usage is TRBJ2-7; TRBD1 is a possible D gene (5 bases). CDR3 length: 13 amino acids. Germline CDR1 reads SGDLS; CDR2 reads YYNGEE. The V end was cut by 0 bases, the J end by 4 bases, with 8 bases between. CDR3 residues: CASSVAPGYEQYF. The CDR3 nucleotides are TGTGCCAGCAGCGTAGCCCCAGGGTACGAGCAGTACTTC.

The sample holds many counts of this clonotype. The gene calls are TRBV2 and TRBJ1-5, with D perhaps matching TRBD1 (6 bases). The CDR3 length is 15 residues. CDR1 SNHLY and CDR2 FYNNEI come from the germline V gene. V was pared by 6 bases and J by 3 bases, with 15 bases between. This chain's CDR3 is CASRPRGRVNQPQHF. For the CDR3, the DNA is TGTGCCAGCAGGCCCAGGGGTCGGGTCAATCAGCCCCAGCATTTT.

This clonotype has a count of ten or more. Here the CDR3 reads CASSSSGRRSEQYF. CDR3 DNA sequence: TGTGCCAGCAGCTCTAGCGGGAGGAGGAGCGAGCAGTACTTC. The V gene is TRBV11-2, the J gene TRBJ2-7, with 11 bases aligning to TRBD2. Germline V gene lookup returns CDR1 SGHAT and CDR2 FQNNGV. The CDR3 covers 14 residues. After removal of 4 bases from V and 6 bases from J, the junction contained 5 bases not matched to a gene.

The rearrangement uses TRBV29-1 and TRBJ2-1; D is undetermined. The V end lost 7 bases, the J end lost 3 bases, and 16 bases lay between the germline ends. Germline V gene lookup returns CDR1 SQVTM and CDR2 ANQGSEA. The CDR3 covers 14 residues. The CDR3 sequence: CSGVGDWDYNEQFF. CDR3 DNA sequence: TGCAGCGGGGTCGGAGATTGGGACTACAATGAGCAGTTCTTC.

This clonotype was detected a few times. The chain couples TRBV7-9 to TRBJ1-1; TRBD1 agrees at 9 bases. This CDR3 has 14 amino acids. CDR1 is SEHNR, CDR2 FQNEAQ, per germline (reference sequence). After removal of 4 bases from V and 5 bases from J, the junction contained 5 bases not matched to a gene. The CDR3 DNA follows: TGTGCCAGCAGCTCCACAGGGGGCGGGACTGAAGCTTTCTTT. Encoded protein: CASSSTGGGTEAFF.